This TCR beta chain was captured by sequencing in a study of blood T cell repertoires in COVID-19. Study processing details: Quantification of nucleated cells was approximated via reference gene primer amplification. Generated by immunoSEQ multiplex PCR, the TCRdb table keeps only in-frame clones and is missing some. V, J and clone size are taken as reported in that table, and D and trimming were inferred from the DNA itself. The data hold 200,000 to 250,000 clones, with 75% to 85% observed a single time. Germline loops: CDR1 SGHNT, CDR2 YENEEA. CDR3 length equals 15 residues. The ends lost 3 bases at V and 5 bases at J; junction bases unmatched: 3.

This sequence originates from a woman aged 40-49 years with acute COVID-19. This sequence joins TRBV11-3 and TRBJ2-1; 11 nucleotides line up with TRBD2. Sequenced material: PBMCs or T cells enriched from blood (not recorded which). CDR3 sequence reads: CASSFLAGGNNEQFF. For the CDR3, the DNA is TGTGCCAGCAGCTTCCTAGCGGGGGGTAACAATGAGCAGTTCTTC.